This TCR beta chain came from a study of CD8 T cells in Susac syndrome. Notes on the study in general: It was acknowledged by the study that relatively few individuals were included in its TCR sequencing and HLA analysis.

Roughly 0.45 to 1 ug RNA was reverse transcribed with random hexamers. Across 54 Vbeta and 13 Jbeta, TCR beta CDR3 was amplified with immunoSEQ multiplex PCR. TCRdb used MiXCR to reprocess the immunoSEQ multiplex PCR reads, holding one entry per CDR3 protein. The repertoire holds about 200,000 distinct CDR3 sequences, with roughly 94% as singletons. The junction had 5 bases not matched to a gene; V was cut back by 1 base and J by 5 bases. The CDR3 is 15 amino acids. The V gene's germline CDR1 is KGHSH and CDR2 LQKENI. The study sequenced TCR beta in blood CD8+ and CD4+ T cells. FACS enriched CD8+ TEMRA cells, while bulk CD8+ and CD4+ were negatively isolated. On this clonotype: As yet, its antigen is unknown.

The chain is built from TRBV18 and TRBJ1-5, with TRBD1 matching over 7 bases. The sequenced sample consisted of CD4+ T cells from PBMCs. The TCR originated in a human donor in good health. The CDR3: CASSPLRDSYQPQHF. In DNA, the CDR3 is TGTGCCAGCTCACCACTTAGGGACAGTTATCAGCCCCAGCATTTT. The full variable domain, in which reference TRBV18 and TRBJ1-5 provide the parts outside the CDR3, is NAGVMQNPRHLVRRRGQEARLRCSPMKGHSHVYWYRQLPEEGLKFMVYLQKENIIDESGMPKERFSAEFPKEGPSILRIQQVVRGDSAAYFCASSPLRDSYQPQHFGDGTRLSIL.